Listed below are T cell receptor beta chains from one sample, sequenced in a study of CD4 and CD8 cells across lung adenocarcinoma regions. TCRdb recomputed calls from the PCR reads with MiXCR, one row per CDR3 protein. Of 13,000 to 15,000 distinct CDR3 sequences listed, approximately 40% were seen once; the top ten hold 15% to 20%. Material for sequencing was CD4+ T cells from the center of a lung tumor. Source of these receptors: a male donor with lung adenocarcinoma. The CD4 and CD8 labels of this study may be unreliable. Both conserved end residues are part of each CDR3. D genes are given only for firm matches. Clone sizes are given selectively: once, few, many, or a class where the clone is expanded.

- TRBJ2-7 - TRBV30 CAWSLWGSSYEQYF TGTGCCTGGAGTCTATGGGGTAGCTCCTACGAGCAGTACTTC
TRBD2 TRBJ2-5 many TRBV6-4 CASSGSSGREEQYF TGTGCCAGCAGCGGCTCGAGCGGGAGGGAAGAGCAGTACTTC
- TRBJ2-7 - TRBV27 CASSKRPSSYEQYF TGTGCCAGCAGTAAGCGACCGAGTTCCTACGAGCAGTACTTC
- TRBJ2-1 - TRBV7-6 CASSLGGTFNEQFF TGTGCCAGCAGCTTAGGGGGGACGTTCAATGAGCAGTTCTTC
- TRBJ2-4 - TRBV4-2 CASSQDRDLGDEQYF TGTGCCAGCAGCCAAGACCGGGACCTAGGAGATGAGCAGTACTTC
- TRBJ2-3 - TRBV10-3 CAISEGRGQDTQYF TGTGCCATCAGTGAGGGACGGGGCCAAGATACGCAGTATTTT
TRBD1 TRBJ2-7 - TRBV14 CASSSRQGAYEQYF TGTGCCAGCAGCTCCAGACAGGGGGCATACGAGCAGTACTTC
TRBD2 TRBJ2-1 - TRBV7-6 CASSLAQGLREQFF TGTGCCAGCAGCTTAGCCCAGGGACTACGTGAGCAGTTCTTC
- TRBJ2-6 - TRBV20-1 CSADLNGGANVLTF TGCAGTGCGGATCTTAACGGAGGGGCCAACGTCCTGACTTTC
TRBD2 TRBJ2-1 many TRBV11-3 CASSTLAGVEQFF TGTGCCAGCAGTACCCTAGCGGGAGTTGAGCAGTTCTTC
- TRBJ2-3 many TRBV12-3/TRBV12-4 CASSFNSPTQYF TGTGCCAGCAGTTTTAACAGCCCAACGCAGTATTTT
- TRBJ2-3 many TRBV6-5 CASSYSLDPQSQYF TGTGCCAGCAGTTACTCCCTTGACCCCCAGTCGCAGTATTTT
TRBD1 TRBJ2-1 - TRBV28 CASLRDRSYNEQFF TGTGCCAGCCTCAGGGACAGGAGCTACAATGAGCAGTTCTTC
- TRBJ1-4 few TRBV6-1 CASSAGSTSTNEKLFF TGTGCCAGCAGTGCAGGGTCAACCTCAACTAATGAAAAACTGTTTTTT
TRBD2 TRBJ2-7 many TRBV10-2 CASTKGLASHEQYF TGCGCCAGCACCAAGGGACTAGCGTCCCACGAGCAGTACTTC
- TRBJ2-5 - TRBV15 CATSQRWGLGETQYF TGTGCCACCAGCCAGAGATGGGGGCTGGGAGAGACCCAGTACTTC
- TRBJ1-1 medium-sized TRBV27 CASSSTSQGLNTEAFF TGTGCCAGCAGTTCGACTTCACAGGGCTTGAACACTGAAGCTTTCTTT
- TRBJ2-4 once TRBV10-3 CAGRGGLGVNTQYF TGTGCGGGCCGCGGGGGCCTGGGCGTTAACACTCAGTACTTC
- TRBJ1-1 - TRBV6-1 CASSEWKGNTEAFF TGTGCCAGCAGTGAATGGAAGGGAAACACTGAAGCTTTCTTT
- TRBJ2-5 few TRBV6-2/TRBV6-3 CASSLMKETQYF TGTGCCAGCAGTCTGATGAAAGAGACCCAGTACTTC
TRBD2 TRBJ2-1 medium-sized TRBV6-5 CASKPNLAGGSEQFF TGTGCCAGCAAACCCAATCTAGCGGGAGGAAGTGAGCAGTTCTTC
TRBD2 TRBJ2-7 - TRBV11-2 CASSLGGRTYEQYF TGTGCCAGCAGCTTAGGCGGGAGGACCTACGAGCAGTACTTC
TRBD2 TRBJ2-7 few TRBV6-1 CASKSGRKAEQYF TGTGCCAGCAAGAGCGGGAGAAAGGCCGAGCAGTACTTC
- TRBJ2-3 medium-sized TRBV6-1 CASSDEGGLSTDTQYF TGTGCCAGCAGTGATGAGGGGGGACTCAGCACAGATACGCAGTATTTT
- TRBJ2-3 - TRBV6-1 CASSPLGGTDTQYF TGTGCCAGCAGTCCCCTGGGGGGCACAGATACGCAGTATTTT
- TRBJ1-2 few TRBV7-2 CASSPARDYGYTF TGTGCCAGCAGCCCAGCCCGGGATTATGGCTACACCTTC
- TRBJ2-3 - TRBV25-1 CASSESALRDKDTQYF TGTGCCAGCAGTGAATCGGCGCTGCGGGACAAAGATACGCAGTATTTC
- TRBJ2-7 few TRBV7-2 CASSRTAHYEQYF TGTGCCAGCAGCAGGACAGCCCACTACGAGCAGTACTTC
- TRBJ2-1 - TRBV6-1 CARGWGGRDQETQYF TGTGCCAGGGGTTGGGGGGGCCGGGACCAAGAGACGCAGTATTTC
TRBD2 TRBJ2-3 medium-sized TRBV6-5 CASSRGGAGTDTQYF TGTGCCAGCAGCCGGGGGGGGGCTGGCACAGATACGCAGTATTTT
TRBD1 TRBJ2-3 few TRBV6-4 CASSPTGGLDTQYF TGTGCCAGCAGTCCCACAGGGGGCTTAGATACGCAGTATTTT
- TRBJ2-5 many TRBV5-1 CASSLDSLTQYF TGCGCCAGCAGCCTCGACAGCCTTACCCAGTACTTC
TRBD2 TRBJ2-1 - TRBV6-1 CASGDGASGKEIQFF TGTGCCAGCGGTGACGGGGCTAGCGGGAAAGAGATTCAGTTCTTC
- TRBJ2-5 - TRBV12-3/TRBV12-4 CASSYPHTQETQYF TGTGCCAGCAGTTATCCACACACACAAGAGACCCAGTACTTC
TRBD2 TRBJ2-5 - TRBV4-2 CASSQERAGAQETQYF TGTGCCAGCAGCCAAGAACGAGCGGGAGCCCAAGAGACCCAGTACTTC
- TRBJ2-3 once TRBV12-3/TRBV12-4 CASTPRVSTDTQYF TGTGCCAGCACCCCACGGGTGTCCACAGATACGCAGTATTTT
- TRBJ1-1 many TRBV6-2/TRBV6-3 CASSLQENTEAFF TGTGCCAGCAGTTTGCAGGAGAACACTGAAGCTTTCTTT
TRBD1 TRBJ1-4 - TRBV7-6 CASSPGQDEKLFF TGTGCCAGCAGCCCCGGACAGGATGAAAAACTGTTTTTT
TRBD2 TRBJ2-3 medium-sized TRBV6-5 CASSSRAGIADTQYF TGTGCCAGCAGTTCCCGAGCGGGAATCGCGGATACGCAGTATTTT
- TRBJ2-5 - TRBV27 CASSIQGVETQYF TGTGCCAGCAGTATACAGGGAGTAGAGACCCAGTACTTC
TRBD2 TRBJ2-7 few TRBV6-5 CASSYSGGRMWEQYF TGTGCCAGCAGTTACTCGGGAGGGAGAATGTGGGAGCAGTACTTC
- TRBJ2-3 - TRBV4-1 CASSPIEGKNTQYF TGCGCCAGCAGCCCCATCGAGGGGAAAAATACGCAGTATTTT
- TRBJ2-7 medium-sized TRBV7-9 CASSLQGGRGWAYEQYF TGTGCCAGCAGCTTACAAGGGGGGCGGGGCTGGGCCTACGAGCAGTACTTC
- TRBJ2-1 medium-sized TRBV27 CASSSGVSYNEQFF TGTGCCAGCAGTTCCGGGGTTTCCTACAATGAGCAGTTCTTC
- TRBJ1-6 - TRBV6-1 CASSPIYQSYNSPLHF TGTGCCAGCAGTCCCATTTACCAGTCATATAATTCACCCCTCCACTTT
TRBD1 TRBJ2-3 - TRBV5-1 CASKTGTGTLDTQYF TGCGCCAGCAAGACGGGGACAGGGACATTAGATACGCAGTATTTT
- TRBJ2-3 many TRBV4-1 CASSQEPGTDTQYF TGCGCCAGCAGCCAAGAACCGGGCACAGATACGCAGTATTTT
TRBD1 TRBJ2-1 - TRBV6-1 CASSETRTGEQFF TGTGCCAGCAGTGAAACCCGGACAGGGGAGCAGTTCTTC
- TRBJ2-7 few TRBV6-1 CASSGAYEQYF TGTGCCAGCAGTGGAGCCTACGAGCAGTACTTC
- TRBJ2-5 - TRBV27 CAGRTGFRDTETQYF TGTGCCGGCAGGACGGGATTCCGTGACACAGAGACGCAGTACTTT
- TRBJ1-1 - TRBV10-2 CASSEYGNTEAFF TGCGCCAGCAGTGAGTACGGAAACACTGAAGCTTTCTTT
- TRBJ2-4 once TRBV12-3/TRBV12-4 CASSLLPGAGNIQYF TGTGCCAGCAGTTTACTTCCAGGGGCAGGAAACATTCAGTACTTC